This entry is about one T cell receptor (beta chain). This receptor's antigen is unknown. No qualities accompany the bases; no much larger clone lies one base away. The data stem from a study of blood T cell repertoires in COVID-19 (dated by TCRdb to between 2020 and 2021). At the level of the whole study: Samples from collaborators originated in the United States, Italy and Spain and spanned both the acute and convalescent phases of COVID-19. The material from the prospective study consisted of cDNA or gDNA derived from T cells, B-cell-depleted T cells, or PBMCs. Subjects who had been exposed to COVID-19, were actively infected with it, or had recovered from it provided the deeply sampled blood TCRbeta repertoires that made up the dataset. The repertoires were made available in a free public database intended to serve as a resource for research on the immune response to SARS-CoV-2. The samples were drawn from the first 160 participants of the ongoing ImmuneRACE study and from 1,254 subjects provided by 6 global collaborators. Sample metadata almost always included a de-identified subject ID, COVID-19 status, age in years and sex. Where available, HLA class I and class II types were obtained from metadata supplied by the sample provider rather than from assay-based typing.

TCRbeta CDR3 regions were amplified from genomic DNA by means of the immunoSEQ Assay, a bias-controlled multiplex PCR. In the authors' own workflow: The number of nucleated cells in each sample was estimated by amplification of reference gene primers within the assay. To quantify the absolute abundance of each unique TCRbeta CDR3 rearrangement, sequence reads were collapsed and filtered. For each sample, productive Simpson clonality was calculated as the square root of Simpson's diversity index across productive rearrangements. TCRdb stores this immuneACCESS table with in-frame sequences only. Part of the clones is absent; in the studies checked, under half of the shortfall reflects unresolved V genes, and no reason is known for the rest. V and J calls and clone size follow that table, whereas D and trimming were derived from the DNA. For this sample there are around 260,000 clones; approximately 83% appear just once. The top ten clones comprise over 8.5% of the sample.

Study-wide findings and limitations: The quantity of clinical and demographic metadata differed by source and by participant and was supplied without curation.

Taken from cysteine to phenylalanine, the CDR3 has 16 residues. Solely the CDR3 DNA is kept, with 48 bases framed from the first base. The junction shows trimming of 6 bases on V and 3 bases on J, and the gene matches do not reach 9 bases of it. Sequences LNHDA (CDR1) and SQIVND (CDR2) are obtained from the germline V gene (reference sequence). A second Seattle source provided samples from volunteer blood donors who had recovered from COVID-19. Collaborating institutions collected whole blood in K2EDTA tubes following their own protocols. For TCRbeta analysis, collaborator samples were shipped as frozen whole blood, as isolated PBMCs, or as DNA extracted from either sample type.

Recombination connected TRBV19 to TRBJ2-2; the junction holds 8 bases that match TRBD1. The receptor was isolated from a woman aged 45 to 65 who had recovered from COVID-19. Material: peripheral blood. The DNA sequence follows: TGTGCCAGTAGCAGACAGACAGGGGCGGACACCGGGGAGCTGTTTTTT. This is translated as CASSRQTGADTGELFF. With the portions outside the CDR3 filled from the reference TRBV19 and TRBJ2-2 genes, the complete variable region becomes DGGITQSPKYLFRKEGQNVTLSCEQNLNHDAMYWYRQDPGQGLRLIYYSQIVNDFQKGDIAEGYSVSREKKESFPLTVTSAQKNPTAFYLCASSRQTGADTGELFFGEGSRLTVL.